This TCR beta chain emerged from a study of chemoradiotherapy in HPV16-positive cancers (dated by TCRdb to between 2021 and 2024). For the study in its entirety: Candidate HPV-specific T-cell clones and common TCR motifs were defined by functional T-cell assays performed on cells from a couple of HPV16-positive patients. The study set out to ask whether T-cell immunity against the HPV oncoproteins E6 and E7 changes over the course of chemoradiotherapy and whether that immunity affects survival. Next, the candidate HPV-specific TCRs and motifs were followed in TCR repertoires from over 85 patients with HPV-related cancers. What the authors observed across the whole study: Expansion of candidate HPV-specific clones and E7-related TCR motifs was observed in the tumor microenvironment during treatment, whereas no such expansion was observed for non-HPV-specific T cells. The functional definition of HPV-specific T cells came from only a couple of HPV16-positive patients, and the survival association was reported for HPV16-positive patients. In HPV16-positive patients, expansion of HPV-responsive T cells during chemoradiotherapy was found to be associated with improved recurrence-free survival.

In the case of this clone: The specificity of this receptor is unknown. Per-nucleotide qualities are absent, and no much larger clonotype sits a single base away.

Unmatched junction bases come to 13, with V trimmed by 4 bases and J by 3 bases. The germline V gene (reference sequence) sets CDR1 to MNHEY and CDR2 to SMNVEV. The CDR3, from cysteine to phenylalanine, totals 17 residues. Solely the CDR3 DNA is kept, with 51 bases framed from the first base. Repertoires were sampled repeatedly over the course of chemoradiotherapy so that clonal expansion in the tumor microenvironment could be followed. The library was produced with the immunoSEQ multiplex PCR assay. Here the immuneACCESS table is served through TCRdb, limited to in-frame sequences with V and J called. Missing clones are a known gap in these copies; in checked studies unresolved V genes cover under half, and the rest lacks a known reason. The sample has approximately 3,500 clones on record, 79% of them singletons. The ten largest clones represent about 9.1% of the sample.

The clonotype was recovered from a human donor with HPV-associated anogenital cancer. The rearranged chain carries TRBV27 and TRBJ1-1; TRBD1 matches 8 bases in the middle. The source material was tumor tissue, sampled from a patient who underwent chemoradiotherapy. The nucleotides are TGTGCCAGCAGTTCCCTAACCGACCCCAGGGGGCACACTGAAGCTTTCTTT. This sequence encodes CASSSLTDPRGHTEAFF.